A selection of T cell receptor beta chains follows, all from one sample in a study of technical replicates of blood from several donors. TCRdb's table, derived via immunoSEQ multiplex PCR, lists solely in-frame clones and lacks some. The sample includes around 67,000 clones, over 85% of them seen just once. Sequenced input: T cells isolated from PBMCs. The receptors come from a human donor in good health. Each CDR3 is given with its conserved first and last residue. A D gene is named only where the DNA matches it firmly. A row's size may be missing; if present it is once, few, many or a size class.

>TRBJ2-5|-|TRBV5-1|-
CASSLDGVPGTQYF
TGCGCCAGCAGCTTGGACGGGGTACCAGGGACCCAGTACTTC
>TRBJ2-5|-|TRBV11-2|-
CASSPTGREETQYF
TGTGCCAGCAGTCCAACAGGGAGAGAAGAGACCCAGTACTTC
>TRBJ2-5|few|TRBV30|TRBD2
CAWSVLAGETQYF
TGTGCCTGGAGTGTACTAGCGGGAGAGACCCAGTACTTC
>TRBJ2-5|-|TRBV9|TRBD1
CASSGDHRGRMETQYF
TGTGCCAGCAGCGGGGATCATAGGGGGCGCATGGAGACCCAGTACTTC
>TRBJ2-3|-|TRBV10-3|-
CAIRVSSADTQYF
TGTGCCATCAGGGTTAGTAGCGCAGATACGCAGTATTTT
>TRBJ1-5|-|TRBV18|TRBD1
CASSPLRITGGGSNQPQHF
TGTGCCAGCTCACCCTTACGAATCACAGGGGGCGGTAGCAATCAGCCCCAGCATTTT
>TRBJ1-4|-|TRBV28|-
CASSLGSGVNEKLFF
TGTGCCAGCAGTTTGGGGAGTGGGGTTAATGAAAAACTGTTTTTT
>TRBJ1-1|-|TRBV7-2|-
CASSLEETEAFF
TGTGCCAGCAGCTTAGAGGAGACTGAAGCTTTCTTT
>TRBJ1-3|-|TRBV29-1|-
CSVRQGTANTIYF
TGCAGCGTTAGGCAGGGGACGGCAAACACCATATATTTT
>TRBJ2-4|-|TRBV29-1|-
CSVGLEAKNIQYF
TGCAGCGTTGGCTTAGAAGCCAAAAACATTCAGTACTTC
>TRBJ2-1|-|TRBV19|-
CASSIDSHNEQFF
TGTGCCAGTAGTATAGACAGTCACAATGAGCAGTTCTTC
>TRBJ2-7|once|TRBV14|-
CASSQAGPRYEQYF
TGTGCCAGCAGCCAAGCAGGGCCCCGATACGAGCAGTACTTC
>TRBJ1-5|-|TRBV5-6|TRBD1
CASSWTGASNQPQHF
TGTGCCAGCAGCTGGACAGGGGCTAGCAATCAGCCCCAGCATTTT
>TRBJ2-1|-|TRBV4-3|TRBD1
CASSPKTGGTKNEQFF
TGCGCCAGCAGCCCGAAGACAGGGGGTACTAAGAATGAGCAGTTCTTC
>TRBJ1-2|-|TRBV10-2|-
CASSESGGYYGYTF
TGCGCCAGCAGTGAGTCGGGGGGATACTATGGCTACACCTTC
>TRBJ2-2|-|TRBV5-1|TRBD2
CASSISGSVNTGELFF
TGCGCCAGCAGCATTAGCGGGAGTGTGAACACCGGGGAGCTGTTTTTT
>TRBJ2-3|-|TRBV7-9|TRBD1
CASSEGQGEYF
TGTGCCAGCAGCGAGGGACAGGGGGAGTATTTT
>TRBJ2-3|-|TRBV28|-
CAVRGDTADTQYF
TGTGCCGTACGGGGAGACACCGCAGATACGCAGTATTTT